The 15 T cell receptor beta chains listed next were all sequenced from one sample in a study of blood T cell repertoires in COVID-19. Profiling relied on immunoSEQ multiplex PCR, and the TCRdb table lists in-frame clones only, not all of them. Among some 250,000 clones listed, 80% to 85% were seen once. The specimen sequenced was peripheral blood. The receptor set was obtained from a woman in her fifties or sixties with active or convalescent COVID-19.

The V gene is TRBV2, the J gene TRBJ2-7; the match to TRBD1 covers 11 bases. The CDR3 totals 14 residues. Unmatched junction bases numbered 8, after V lost 7 bases and J lost 6 bases. In germline, CDR1 is SNHLY, CDR2 FYNNEI. The CDR3 reads CASTVLGTGGEQYF. CDR3 nucleotides: TGTGCCAGCACCGTCCTGGGGACAGGGGGCGAGCAGTACTTC. The variable domain in full, completed from reference TRBV2 and TRBJ2-7, reads EPEVTQTPSHQVTQMGQEVILRCVPISNHLYFYWYRQILGQKVEFLVSFYNNEISEKSEIFDDQFSVERPDGSNFTLKIRSTKLEDSAMYFCASTVLGTGGEQYFGPGTRLTVT.

The V and J genes are TRBV4-2 and TRBJ2-2, with 12 bases lining up with TRBD1. The CDR3 covers 18 residues. J gave up 4 bases and V 5 bases, and 11 bases lay outside the gene matches. Germline lookup yields CDR1 LGHNA and CDR2 YNFKEQ. The CDR3 loop reads CASSSGTGGLRSTGELFF. CDR3 DNA: TGTGCCAGCAGCTCCGGGACAGGGGGCTTGCGGAGCACCGGGGAGCTGTTTTTT.

The chain uses TRBV5-1 and TRBJ2-3, with 8 bases lining up with TRBD1. This CDR3 spans 15 amino acids. Germline V gene lookup returns CDR1 SGHRS and CDR2 YFSETQ. Germline trimming cut 4 bases from V and 2 bases from J; bases unmatched to any gene: 6. The CDR3 bases are TGCGCCAGCAGCGCGACAGGGGTCTCCACAGATACGCAGTATTTT. This encodes CASSATGVSTDTQYF.

The gene calls are TRBV19 and TRBJ1-5; tentatively, D is TRBD1 (6 bases). With 3 bases removed from V and 6 bases from J, the gap between germline ends came to 12 bases. CDR1 is LNHDA, CDR2 SQIVND, per germline (reference sequence). The CDR3 is made up of 14 amino acids. CDR3 protein: CASSIVTGSQPQHF. CDR3 nucleotide sequence: TGTGCCAGTAGTATCGTTACAGGGTCTCAGCCCCAGCATTTT.

The chain uses TRBV6-6 and TRBJ2-2; TRBD1 might be the D (6 bases). The length of the CDR3 is 14 residues. Trimming took 4 bases from V and 5 from J, leaving 11 bases between them. Germline CDR1 reads MNHNY; CDR2 reads SVGAGI (reference sequence). The CDR3 DNA is TGTGCCAGCAGTTTAGGACAGTTAACCGGGGAGCTGTTTTTT. Its protein is CASSLGQLTGELFF.

A remark on this clone: This specimen includes other DNA sequences encoding the same CDR3. This rearrangement joins TRBV7-2 to TRBJ1-2; 8 nucleotides line up with TRBD1. V dropped 5 bases and J dropped 4; count of bases not matched to a gene: 6. Germline V lookup: CDR1 SGHTA, CDR2 FQGNSA. This CDR3 has 14 amino acids. The CDR3 nucleotides read TGTGCCAGCAGCAGTGGACAGGGAGGCTATGGCTACACCTTC. Its translation is CASSSGQGGYGYTF. Filled out from reference TRBV7-2 and TRBJ1-2, the complete variable domain reads GAGVSQSPSNKVTEKGKDVELRCDPISGHTALYWYRQSLGQGLEFLIYFQGNSAPDKSGLPSDRFSAERTGGSVSTLTIQRTQQEDSAVYLCASSSGQGGYGYTFGSGTRLTVV.

The chain uses TRBV18 and TRBJ1-3; D might be TRBD1 (5 bases). Deletions cut 1 base from V and 0 bases from J, with 10 bases between. The CDR3 has 16 residues. Germline CDR1 KGHSH, CDR2 LQKENI. This CDR3 reads CASSPREGSSGNTIYF. CDR3 in DNA: TGTGCCAGCTCACCACGGGAGGGGAGCTCTGGAAACACCATATATTTT.

The chain couples TRBV2 to TRBJ1-1; D is perhaps TRBD1 (5 bases). The CDR3 contains 13 residues. V lost 8 bases and J 5 bases, leaving 15 bases between the germline ends. Germline loops: CDR1 SNHLY, CDR2 FYNNEI. This CDR3 is CASLLPGGTEAFF. For the CDR3, the DNA is TGTGCCAGCCTCCTCCCGGGGGGTACTGAAGCTTTCTTT. The full variable domain, its missing parts supplied by reference TRBV2 and TRBJ1-1, is EPEVTQTPSHQVTQMGQEVILRCVPISNHLYFYWYRQILGQKVEFLVSFYNNEISEKSEIFDDQFSVERPDGSNFTLKIRSTKLEDSAMYFCASLLPGGTEAFFGQGTRLTVV.

This clone was detected only a few times. V usage is TRBV7-8 and J usage is TRBJ2-7, with 11 bases identical to TRBD2. This CDR3 spans 15 amino acids. V gave up 3 bases and J gave up 4 bases; unmatched junction bases: 5. The germline V gene encodes CDR1 SGHVS and CDR2 FQNEAQ. CDR3: CASSLVTSGGYEQYF. CDR3 DNA sequence: TGTGCCAGCAGCTTGGTTACTAGCGGGGGTTACGAGCAGTACTTC.

The chain carries TRBV6-5 and TRBJ1-1; D is uncertain. The CDR3 has 15 residues. Looked up from germline, CDR1 is MNHEY and CDR2 is SVGAGI. Trimming left V 0 bases short and J 1 base short, with 9 bases between. CDR3: CASSYSTQSNTEAFF. In DNA form, the CDR3 reads TGTGCCAGCAGTTACTCGACACAGTCGAACACTGAAGCTTTCTTT.

There are a few counts of this clone. The J gene is TRBJ2-1, the V gene TRBV18; 8 bases map to TRBD1. With V trimmed by 6 bases and J by 4 bases, 8 bases remained unmatched. The CDR3 runs to 15 residues. Germline V gene lookup returns CDR1 KGHSH and CDR2 LQKENI. DNA of the CDR3: TGTGCCAGCTCGCCCGACAGGGGCGGTTACAATGAGCAGTTCTTC. It translates to CASSPDRGGYNEQFF. The variable domain in full, completed from reference TRBV18 and TRBJ2-1, reads NAGVMQNPRHLVRRRGQEARLRCSPMKGHSHVYWYRQLPEEGLKFMVYLQKENIIDESGMPKERFSAEFPKEGPSILRIQQVVRGDSAAYFCASSPDRGGYNEQFFGPGTRLTVL.

CDR3 bases: TGTGCCAGCAGCCAAAGAGGACAGGGAGCTTACTATGGCTACACCTTC. Translation: CASSQRGQGAYYGYTF. The gene calls are TRBV3-1 (or the pseudogene TRBV3-2) and TRBJ1-2, with 8 bases fitting TRBD1. CDR1 and CDR2 from the germline V gene are LGHDT and YNNKEL (reference sequence). The V segment lost 2 bases and the J segment 3 bases; nucleotides outside the gene matches: 8. The CDR3 runs to 16 residues.

The J gene is TRBJ1-3, the V gene TRBV5-4; the match to TRBD1 covers 9 bases. The CDR3 totals 17 residues. The J segment lost 3 bases and the V segment lost 3 bases, leaving 10 bases of the junction unmatched. CDR1 and CDR2 from the germline V gene are SGHNT and YYREEE (reference sequence). The CDR3 DNA reads TGTGCCAGCAGCTCCGGGACAGGGATATCGGGTGGAAACACCATATATTTT. Translating gives CASSSGTGISGGNTIYF. Together with reference TRBV5-4 and TRBJ1-3, the CDR3 gives the full variable domain: ETGVTQSPTHLIKTRGQQVTLRCSSQSGHNTVSWYQQALGQGPQFIFQYYREEENGRGNFPPRFSGLQFPNYSSELNVNALELDDSALYLCASSSGTGISGGNTIYFGEGSWLTVV.

The chain joins TRBV5-4 to TRBJ1-1; tentatively, D is TRBD1 (6 bases). V was trimmed by 3 bases and J by 0 bases, leaving 15 bases between them. The length of the CDR3 is 16 residues. The germline V gene encodes CDR1 SGHNT and CDR2 YYREEE (reference sequence). CDR3 sequence reads: CASSSQGLALNTEAFF. The CDR3 coding sequence is TGTGCCAGCAGCTCCCAGGGGTTGGCTTTGAACACTGAAGCTTTCTTT.

The rearrangement uses TRBV4-1 and TRBJ2-7; D is possibly TRBD2 (5 bases). The CDR3 has 16 amino acids. Germline values: CDR1 MGHRA, CDR2 YSYEKL. Trimming removed 1 base at V and 5 bases at J, with 18 bases between. In DNA, the CDR3 is TGCGCCAGCAGCCAAGGCCTCGATCCGGAGGTCCACGAGCAGTACTTC. Its translation: CASSQGLDPEVHEQYF.